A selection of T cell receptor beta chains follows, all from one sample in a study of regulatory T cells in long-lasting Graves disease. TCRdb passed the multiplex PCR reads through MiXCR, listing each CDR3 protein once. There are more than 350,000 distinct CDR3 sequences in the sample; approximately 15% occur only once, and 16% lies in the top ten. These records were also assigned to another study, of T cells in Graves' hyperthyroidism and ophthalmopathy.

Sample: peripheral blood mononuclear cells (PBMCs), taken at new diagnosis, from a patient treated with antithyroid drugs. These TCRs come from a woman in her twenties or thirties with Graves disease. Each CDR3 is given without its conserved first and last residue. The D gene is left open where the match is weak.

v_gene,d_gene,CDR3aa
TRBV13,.,ASSAGGELF
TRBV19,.,ASNPRGGQPQH
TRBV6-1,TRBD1,ASRGGQGPSYT
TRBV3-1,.,ATQGGDSYNEQF
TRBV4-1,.,ASSQEEEQF
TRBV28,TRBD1,ASRLYRDRGAAF
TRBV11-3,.,ASSGVVSVNQPQH
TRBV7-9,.,ASSLKGGDYNEQF
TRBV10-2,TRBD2,ASNRPAGGSYEQY
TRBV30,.,AWPDLAGGGELF
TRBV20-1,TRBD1,SAIRQGNQPQH
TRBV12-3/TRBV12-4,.,ASSLRGTRDNEQF
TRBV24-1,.,ATQTDNTGELF
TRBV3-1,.,ASSQDLHGYT
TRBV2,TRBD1,ASTIGGLHSYEQY
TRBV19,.,ASNRAGIKFSPQH
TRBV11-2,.,ASSAGTEFGEQF
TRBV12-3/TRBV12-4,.,ASSWGTSNYEQY
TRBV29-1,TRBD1,LNGDRAEQY
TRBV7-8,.,ASSLEGVWEQF
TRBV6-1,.,ASISGVSNTEAF
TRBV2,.,ASSLGQGLLGNQPQH
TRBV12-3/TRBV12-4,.,ASSFRQGITYNEQF
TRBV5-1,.,ASSLVRGEMDYGYT
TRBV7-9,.,ASTPGGGFPPV
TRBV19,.,ASSIEWAAGQLSNYGYT
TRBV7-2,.,ASSLVPGSNEQY
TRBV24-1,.,ATSEATGYGQQETQY
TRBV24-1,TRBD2,ATSDFPGREEF
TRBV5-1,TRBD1,ASSPGTAADTQY
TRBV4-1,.,ASSPRDGGANTEAF
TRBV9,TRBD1,ASSANRDRGSYEQY
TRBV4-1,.,ASSQQGVEQY
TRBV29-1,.,SVDGVGGFRGQETQY
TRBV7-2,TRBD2,ASRVSGRATSSYEQY
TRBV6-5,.,ASSYSLQTYEQY
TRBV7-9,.,ASSTEIYEQY
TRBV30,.,AWRVKGDGGYT
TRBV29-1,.,SVEALGGEQF
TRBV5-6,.,ASSFFQDTQY
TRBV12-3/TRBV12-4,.,ASSPANSYEQF
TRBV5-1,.,ASSPLGDPRDGQF
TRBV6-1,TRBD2,ASSGLAGGPQTQY